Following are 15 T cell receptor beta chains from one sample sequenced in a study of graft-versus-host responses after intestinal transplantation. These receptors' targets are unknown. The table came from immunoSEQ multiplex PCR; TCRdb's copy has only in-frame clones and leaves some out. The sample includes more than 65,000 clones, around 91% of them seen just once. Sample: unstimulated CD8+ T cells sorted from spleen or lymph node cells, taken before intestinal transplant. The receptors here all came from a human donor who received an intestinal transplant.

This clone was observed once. The CDR3 here is CASSVRGVSGNTIYF. The CDR3 DNA sequence: TGTGCCAGCAGCGTACGGGGGGTTTCAGGAAACACCATATATTTT. This chain links TRBV9 with TRBJ1-3, with D tentatively TRBD1 (5 bases). CDR1 is SGDLS, CDR2 YYNGEE, per germline. This CDR3 contains 15 residues. V shed 1 base and J shed 4 bases, with 12 bases lying between them.

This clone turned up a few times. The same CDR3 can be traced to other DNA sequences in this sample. In DNA, the CDR3 is TGTGCCAGCAGCCCTGGAGGCTACGAGCAGTACTTC. Its translation is CASSPGGYEQYF. The rearrangement uses TRBV9 and TRBJ2-7, with D possibly being TRBD2 (5 bases). V dropped 4 bases and J dropped 3 bases, with 8 bases sitting between them. Germline assignment: CDR1 SGDLS and CDR2 YYNGEE. The CDR3 length is 12 residues.

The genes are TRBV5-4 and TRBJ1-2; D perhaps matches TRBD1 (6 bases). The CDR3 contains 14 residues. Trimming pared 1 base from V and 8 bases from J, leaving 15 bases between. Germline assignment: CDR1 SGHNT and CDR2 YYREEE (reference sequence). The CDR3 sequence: CASSLRGTAKGYTF. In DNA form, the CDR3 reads TGTGCCAGCAGCTTGAGGGGGACGGCGAAAGGCTACACCTTC.

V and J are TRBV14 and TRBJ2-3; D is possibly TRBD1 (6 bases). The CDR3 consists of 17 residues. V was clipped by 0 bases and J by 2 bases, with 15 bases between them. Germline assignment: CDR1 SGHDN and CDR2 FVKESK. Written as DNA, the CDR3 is TGTGCCAGCAGCCAAGAGCAGACAGGCCCCACCACAGATACGCAGTATTTT. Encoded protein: CASSQEQTGPTTDTQYF.

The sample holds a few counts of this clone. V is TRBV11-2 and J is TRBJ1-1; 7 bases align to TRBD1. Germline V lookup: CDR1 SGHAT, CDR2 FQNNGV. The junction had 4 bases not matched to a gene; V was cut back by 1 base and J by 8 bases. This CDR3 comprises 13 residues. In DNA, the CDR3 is TGTGCCAGCAGCTTAGGACCGGGACAGGAAGCTTTCTTT. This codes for CASSLGPGQEAFF.

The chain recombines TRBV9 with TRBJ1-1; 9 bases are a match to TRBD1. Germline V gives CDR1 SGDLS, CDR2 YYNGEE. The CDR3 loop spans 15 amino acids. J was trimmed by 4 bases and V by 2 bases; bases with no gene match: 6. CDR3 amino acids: CASSVTGGIRTEAFF. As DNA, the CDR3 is TGTGCCAGCAGCGTCACAGGGGGCATCCGCACTGAAGCTTTCTTT.

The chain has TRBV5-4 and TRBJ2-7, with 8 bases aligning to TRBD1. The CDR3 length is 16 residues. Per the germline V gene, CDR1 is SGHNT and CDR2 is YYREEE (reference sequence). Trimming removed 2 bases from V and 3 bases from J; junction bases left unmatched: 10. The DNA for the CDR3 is TGTGCCAGCAGCTTACCTATCGGGACAGGTAGCTACGAGCAGTACTTC. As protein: CASSLPIGTGSYEQYF.

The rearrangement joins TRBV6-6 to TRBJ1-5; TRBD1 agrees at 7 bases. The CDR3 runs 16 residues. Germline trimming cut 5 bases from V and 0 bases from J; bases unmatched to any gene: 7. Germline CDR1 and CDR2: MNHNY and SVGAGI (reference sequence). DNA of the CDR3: TGTGCCAGCAGTCACGACAGGGATTATAGCAATCAGCCCCAGCATTTT. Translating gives CASSHDRDYSNQPQHF.

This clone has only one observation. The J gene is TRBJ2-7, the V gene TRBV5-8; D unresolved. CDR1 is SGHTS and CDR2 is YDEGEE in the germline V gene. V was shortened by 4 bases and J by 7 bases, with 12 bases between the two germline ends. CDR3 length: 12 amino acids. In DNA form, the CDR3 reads TGTGCCAGCAGCCCTCCTCCGAGTGAGCAGTACTTC. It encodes CASSPPPSEQYF.

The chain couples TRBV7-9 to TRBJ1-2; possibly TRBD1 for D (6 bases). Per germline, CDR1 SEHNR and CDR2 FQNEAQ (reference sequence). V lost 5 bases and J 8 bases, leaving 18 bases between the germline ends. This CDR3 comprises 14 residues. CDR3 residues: CASSHTLQGGGYTF. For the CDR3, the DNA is TGTGCCAGCAGCCACACCCTACAGGGTGGAGGCTACACCTTC.

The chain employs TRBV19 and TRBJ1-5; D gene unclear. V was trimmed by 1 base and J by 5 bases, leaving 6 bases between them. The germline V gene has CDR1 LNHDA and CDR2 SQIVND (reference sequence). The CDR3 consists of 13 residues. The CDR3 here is CASSIAGDQPQHF. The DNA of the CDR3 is TGTGCCAGTAGTATAGCCGGGGATCAGCCCCAGCATTTT.

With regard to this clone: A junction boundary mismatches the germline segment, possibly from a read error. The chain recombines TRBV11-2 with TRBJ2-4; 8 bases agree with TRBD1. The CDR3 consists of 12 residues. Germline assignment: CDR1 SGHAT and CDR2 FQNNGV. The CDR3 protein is CASSPPGQGQLF. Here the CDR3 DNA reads TGTGCCAGCAGCCCCCCCGGACAGGGCCAGTTGTTC.

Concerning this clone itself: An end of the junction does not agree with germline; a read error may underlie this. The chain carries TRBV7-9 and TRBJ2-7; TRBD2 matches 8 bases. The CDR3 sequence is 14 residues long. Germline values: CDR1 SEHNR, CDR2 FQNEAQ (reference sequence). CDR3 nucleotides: TGTGCCAGCAGCCCGGGGGGGGGAATCTACGAGCAGCACTTC. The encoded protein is CASSPGGGIYEQHF. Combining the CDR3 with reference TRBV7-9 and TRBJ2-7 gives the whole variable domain DTGVSQNPRHKITKRGQNVTFRCDPISEHNRLYWYRQTLGQGPEFLTYFQNEAQLEKSRLLSDRFSAERPKGSFSTLEIQRTEQGDSAMYLCASSPGGGIYEQHFGPGTRLTVT.

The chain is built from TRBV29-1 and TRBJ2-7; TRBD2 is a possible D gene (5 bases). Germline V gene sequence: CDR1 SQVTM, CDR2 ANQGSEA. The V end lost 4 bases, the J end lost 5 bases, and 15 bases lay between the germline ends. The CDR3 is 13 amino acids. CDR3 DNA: TGCAGCGTTGTAGAGGGCTCGTCGGACGAGCAGTACTTC. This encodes CSVVEGSSDEQYF.

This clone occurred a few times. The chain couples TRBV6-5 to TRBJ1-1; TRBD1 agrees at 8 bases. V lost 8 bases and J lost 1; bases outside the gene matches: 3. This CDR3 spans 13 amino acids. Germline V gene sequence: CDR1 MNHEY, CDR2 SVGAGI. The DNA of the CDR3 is TGTGCCAGCTCGGGACAGGAGAACACTGAAGCTTTCTTT. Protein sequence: CASSGQENTEAFF.